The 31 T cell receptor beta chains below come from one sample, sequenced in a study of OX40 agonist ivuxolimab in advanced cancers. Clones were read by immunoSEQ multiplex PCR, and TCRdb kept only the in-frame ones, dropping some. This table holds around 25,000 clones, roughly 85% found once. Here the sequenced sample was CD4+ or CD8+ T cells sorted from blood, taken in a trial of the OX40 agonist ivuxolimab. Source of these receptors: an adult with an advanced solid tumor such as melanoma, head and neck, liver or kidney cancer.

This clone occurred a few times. CDR3 sequence reads: CASSLGDASPLHF. CDR3 in DNA: TGTGCCAGCAGCTTAGGGGACGCTTCACCCCTCCACTTT. The V call is TRBV11-3, the J call TRBJ1-6; a possible D gene is TRBD1 (5 bases). The CDR3 is 13 amino acids. Trimming stripped 1 base from V and 9 bases from J, with 7 bases between. Germline assignment: CDR1 SGHNT and CDR2 YENEEA.

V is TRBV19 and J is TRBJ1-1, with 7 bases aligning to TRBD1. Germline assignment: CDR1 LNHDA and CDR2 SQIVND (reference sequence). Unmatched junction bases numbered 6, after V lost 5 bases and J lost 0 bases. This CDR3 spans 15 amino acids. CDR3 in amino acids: CASSGPQGLNTEAFF. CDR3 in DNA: TGTGCCAGTAGTGGACCACAGGGGTTGAACACTGAAGCTTTCTTT. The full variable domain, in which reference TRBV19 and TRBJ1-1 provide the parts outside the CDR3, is DGGITQSPKYLFRKEGQNVTLSCEQNLNHDAMYWYRQDPGQGLRLIYYSQIVNDFQKGDIAEGYSVSREKKESFPLTVTSAQKNPTAFYLCASSGPQGLNTEAFFGQGTRLTVV.

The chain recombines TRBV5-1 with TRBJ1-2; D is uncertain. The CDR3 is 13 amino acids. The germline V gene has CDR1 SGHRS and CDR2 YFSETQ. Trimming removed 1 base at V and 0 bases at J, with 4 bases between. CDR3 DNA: TGCGCCAGCAGCTTGTACCCTAACTATGGCTACACCTTC. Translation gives CASSLYPNYGYTF. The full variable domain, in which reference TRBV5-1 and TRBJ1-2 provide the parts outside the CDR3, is KAGVTQTPRYLIKTRGQQVTLSCSPISGHRSVSWYQQTPGQGLQFLFEYFSETQRNKGNFPGRFSGRQFSNSRSEMNVSTLELGDSALYLCASSLYPNYGYTFGSGTRLTVV.

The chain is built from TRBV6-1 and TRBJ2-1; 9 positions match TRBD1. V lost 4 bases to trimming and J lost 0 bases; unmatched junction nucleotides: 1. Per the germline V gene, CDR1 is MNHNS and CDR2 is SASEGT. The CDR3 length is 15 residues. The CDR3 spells CASSVDRGSYNEQFF. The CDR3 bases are TGTGCCAGCAGTGTGGACAGGGGCTCCTACAATGAGCAGTTCTTC.

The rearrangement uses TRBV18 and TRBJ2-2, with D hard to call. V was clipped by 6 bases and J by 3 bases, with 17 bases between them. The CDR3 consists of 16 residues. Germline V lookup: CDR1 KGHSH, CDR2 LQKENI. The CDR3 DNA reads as TGTGCCAGCTCCCCGCTTAGTGGGGTCTACACCGGGGAGCTGTTTTTT. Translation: CASSPLSGVYTGELFF.

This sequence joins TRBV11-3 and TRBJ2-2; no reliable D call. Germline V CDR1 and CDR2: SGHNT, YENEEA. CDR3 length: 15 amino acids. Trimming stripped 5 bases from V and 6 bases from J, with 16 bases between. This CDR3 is CASSLTGPTAGELFF. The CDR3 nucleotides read TGTGCCAGCAGCCTAACCGGTCCTACCGCCGGGGAGCTGTTTTTT.

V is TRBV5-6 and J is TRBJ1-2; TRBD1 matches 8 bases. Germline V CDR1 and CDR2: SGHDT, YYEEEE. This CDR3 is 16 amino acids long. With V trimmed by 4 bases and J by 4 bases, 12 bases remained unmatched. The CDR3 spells CASSPGQARNIYGYTF. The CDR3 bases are TGTGCCAGCAGCCCGGGACAGGCGAGAAATATCTATGGCTACACCTTC.

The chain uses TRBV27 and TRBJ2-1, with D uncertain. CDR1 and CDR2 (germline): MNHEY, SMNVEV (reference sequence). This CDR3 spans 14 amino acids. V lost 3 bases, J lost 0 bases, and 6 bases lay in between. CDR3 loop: CASSLSLSYNEQFF. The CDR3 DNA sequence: TGTGCCAGCAGTTTGAGCCTCTCCTACAATGAGCAGTTCTTC.

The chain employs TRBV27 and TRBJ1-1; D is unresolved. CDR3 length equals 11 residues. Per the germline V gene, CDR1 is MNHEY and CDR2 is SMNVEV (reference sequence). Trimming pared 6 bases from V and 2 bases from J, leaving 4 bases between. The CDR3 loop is CASRSNTEAFF. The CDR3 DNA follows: TGTGCCAGCAGGTCCAACACTGAAGCTTTCTTT.

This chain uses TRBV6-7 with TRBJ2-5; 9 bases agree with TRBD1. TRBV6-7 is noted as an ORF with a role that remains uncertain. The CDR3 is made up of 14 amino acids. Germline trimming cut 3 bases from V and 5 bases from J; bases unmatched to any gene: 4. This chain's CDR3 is CASSYTGGSETQYF. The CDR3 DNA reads TGTGCCAGCAGTTATACAGGGGGCAGCGAGACCCAGTACTTC.

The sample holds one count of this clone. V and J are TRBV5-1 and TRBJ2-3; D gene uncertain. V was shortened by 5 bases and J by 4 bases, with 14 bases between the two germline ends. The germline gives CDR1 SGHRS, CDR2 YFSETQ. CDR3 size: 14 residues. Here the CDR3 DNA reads TGCGCCAGCAGACCGGGTAATAGGGCAGATACGCAGTATTTT. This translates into CASRPGNRADTQYF.

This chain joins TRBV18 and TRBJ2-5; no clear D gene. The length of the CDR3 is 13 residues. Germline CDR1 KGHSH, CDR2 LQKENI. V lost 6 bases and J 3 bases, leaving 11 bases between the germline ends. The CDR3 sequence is CASSPGLEETQYF. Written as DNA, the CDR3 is TGTGCCAGCTCCCCGGGCCTAGAAGAGACCCAGTACTTC.

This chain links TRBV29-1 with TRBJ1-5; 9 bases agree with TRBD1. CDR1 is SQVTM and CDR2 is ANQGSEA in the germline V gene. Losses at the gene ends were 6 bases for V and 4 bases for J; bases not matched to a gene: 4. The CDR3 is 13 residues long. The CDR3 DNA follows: TGCAGCGTCGGACAGGGGATTAATCAGCCCCAGCATTTT. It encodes CSVGQGINQPQHF.

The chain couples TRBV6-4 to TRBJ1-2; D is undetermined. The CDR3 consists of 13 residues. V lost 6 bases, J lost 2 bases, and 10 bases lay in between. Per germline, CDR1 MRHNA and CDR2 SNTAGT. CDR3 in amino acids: CASSAGLNYGYTF. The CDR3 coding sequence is TGTGCCAGCAGCGCCGGGTTAAACTATGGCTACACCTTC.

This CDR3 is CASSLAAVRRAFF. CDR3 sequence (DNA): TGTGCCAGCAGCTTGGCCGCGGTCAGACGGGCTTTCTTT. The chain combines TRBV5-6 with TRBJ1-1; D gene unclear. CDR3 size: 13 residues. Trimming shortened V by 0 bases and J by 11 bases, and 14 bases separated the two germline ends. Germline CDR1 is SGHDT and CDR2 is YYEEEE.

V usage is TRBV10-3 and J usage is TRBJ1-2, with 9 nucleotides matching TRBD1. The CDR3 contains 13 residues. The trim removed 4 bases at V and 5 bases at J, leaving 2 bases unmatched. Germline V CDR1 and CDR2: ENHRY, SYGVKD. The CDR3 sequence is CAISGDRAYGYTF. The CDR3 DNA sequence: TGTGCCATCAGTGGGGACAGGGCGTATGGCTACACCTTC.

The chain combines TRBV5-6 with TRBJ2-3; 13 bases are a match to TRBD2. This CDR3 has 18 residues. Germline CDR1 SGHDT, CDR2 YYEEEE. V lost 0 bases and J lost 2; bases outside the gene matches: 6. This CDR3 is CASSLALLAGGHTDTQYF. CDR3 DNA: TGTGCCAGCAGCTTGGCCTTACTAGCGGGGGGGCACACAGATACGCAGTATTTT.

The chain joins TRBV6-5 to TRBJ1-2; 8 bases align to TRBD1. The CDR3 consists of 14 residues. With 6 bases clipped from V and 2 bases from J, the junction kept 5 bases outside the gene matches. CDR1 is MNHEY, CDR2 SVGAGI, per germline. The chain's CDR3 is CASRMGQENYGYTF. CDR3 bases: TGTGCCAGCAGGATGGGACAGGAGAACTATGGCTACACCTTC.

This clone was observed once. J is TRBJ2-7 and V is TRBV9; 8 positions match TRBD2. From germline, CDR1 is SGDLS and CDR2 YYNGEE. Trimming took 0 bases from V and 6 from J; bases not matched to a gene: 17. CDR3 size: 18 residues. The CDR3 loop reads CASSVVRSWDGRAGEQYF. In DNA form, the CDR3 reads TGTGCCAGCAGCGTAGTTCGCTCGTGGGACGGGAGGGCCGGCGAGCAGTACTTC.

This chain's CDR3 is CASRGLVPHEQYF. In DNA form, the CDR3 reads TGTGCCAGTAGGGGACTAGTTCCCCACGAGCAGTACTTC. The rearrangement uses TRBV19 and TRBJ2-7, with TRBD2 matching 8 bases. The CDR3 extends over 13 amino acids. V shed 6 bases and J 5 bases; nucleotides not matched to a gene: 6. Germline V gene sequence: CDR1 LNHDA, CDR2 SQIVND (reference sequence). The full variable domain, with the rest looked up from reference TRBV19 and TRBJ2-7, is DGGITQSPKYLFRKEGQNVTLSCEQNLNHDAMYWYRQDPGQGLRLIYYSQIVNDFQKGDIAEGYSVSREKKESFPLTVTSAQKNPTAFYLCASRGLVPHEQYFGPGTRLTVT.

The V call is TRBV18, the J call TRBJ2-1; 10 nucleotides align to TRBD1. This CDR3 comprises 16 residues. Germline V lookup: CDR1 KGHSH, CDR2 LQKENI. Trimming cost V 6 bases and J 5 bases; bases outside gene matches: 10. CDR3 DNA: TGTGCCAGCTCCGACCCCGGGACAGGGGTGGACAATGAGCAGTTCTTC. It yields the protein CASSDPGTGVDNEQFF.

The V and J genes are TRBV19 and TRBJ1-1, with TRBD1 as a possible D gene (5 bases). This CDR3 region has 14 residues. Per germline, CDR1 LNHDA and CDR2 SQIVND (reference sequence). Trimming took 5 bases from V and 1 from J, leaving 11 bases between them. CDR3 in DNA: TGTGCCAGTAGTCTCGAGACAGAGAACACTGAAGCTTTCTTT. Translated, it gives CASSLETENTEAFF.

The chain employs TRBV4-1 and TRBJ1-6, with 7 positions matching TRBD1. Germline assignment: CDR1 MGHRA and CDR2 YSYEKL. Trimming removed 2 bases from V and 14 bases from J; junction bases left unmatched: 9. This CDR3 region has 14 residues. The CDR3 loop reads CASSQPGTVVTLHF. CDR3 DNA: TGCGCCAGCAGCCAACCCGGGACAGTCGTAACCCTCCACTTT.

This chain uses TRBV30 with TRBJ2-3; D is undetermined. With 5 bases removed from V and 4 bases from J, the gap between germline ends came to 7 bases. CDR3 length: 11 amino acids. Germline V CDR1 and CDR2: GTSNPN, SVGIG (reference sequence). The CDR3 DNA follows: TGTGCCTGGGAAAGAGCAGATACGCAGTATTTT. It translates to CAWERADTQYF.

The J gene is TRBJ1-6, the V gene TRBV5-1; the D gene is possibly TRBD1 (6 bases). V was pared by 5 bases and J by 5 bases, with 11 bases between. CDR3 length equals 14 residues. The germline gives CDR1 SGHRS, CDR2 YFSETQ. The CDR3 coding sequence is TGCGCCAGCAGTCGGACAGAGGATAATTCACCCCTCCACTTT. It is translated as CASSRTEDNSPLHF.

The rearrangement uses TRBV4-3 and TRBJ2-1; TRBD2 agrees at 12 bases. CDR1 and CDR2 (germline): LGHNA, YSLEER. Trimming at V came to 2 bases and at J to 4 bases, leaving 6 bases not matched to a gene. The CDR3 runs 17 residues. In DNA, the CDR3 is TGCGCCAGCAGCCAATCCCCGACTAGCGGGGGATACAATGAGCAGTTCTTC. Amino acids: CASSQSPTSGGYNEQFF.

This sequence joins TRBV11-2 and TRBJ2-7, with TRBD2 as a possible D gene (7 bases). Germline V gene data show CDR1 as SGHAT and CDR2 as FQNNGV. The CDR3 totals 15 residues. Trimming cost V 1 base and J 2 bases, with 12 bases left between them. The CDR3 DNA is TGTGCCAGCAGCTTAGTTAGGGGGGGAGCCTACGAGCAGTACTTC. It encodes CASSLVRGGAYEQYF.

The CDR3 nucleotides are TGTGCCAGCAGCTTGGCAGGACCCTACGAGCAGTACTTC. It is translated as CASSLAGPYEQYF. J is TRBJ2-7 and V is TRBV7-9; D ambiguous. The CDR3 spans 13 residues. V shed 3 bases and J shed 2 bases, with 8 bases lying between them. The germline CDR1 and CDR2 sequences are SEHNR and FQNEAQ (reference sequence). The complete variable domain, with remaining parts taken from reference TRBV7-9 and TRBJ2-7, reads DTGVSQNPRHKITKRGQNVTFRCDPISEHNRLYWYRQTLGQGPEFLTYFQNEAQLEKSRLLSDRFSAERPKGSFSTLEIQRTEQGDSAMYLCASSLAGPYEQYFGPGTRLTVT.

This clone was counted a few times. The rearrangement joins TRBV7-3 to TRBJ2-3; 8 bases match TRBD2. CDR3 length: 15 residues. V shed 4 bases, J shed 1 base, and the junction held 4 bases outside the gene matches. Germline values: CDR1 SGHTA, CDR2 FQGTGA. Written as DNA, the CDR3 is TGTGCCAGCAGCTACGGGACTAGGGGCACAGATACGCAGTATTTT. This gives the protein CASSYGTRGTDTQYF.

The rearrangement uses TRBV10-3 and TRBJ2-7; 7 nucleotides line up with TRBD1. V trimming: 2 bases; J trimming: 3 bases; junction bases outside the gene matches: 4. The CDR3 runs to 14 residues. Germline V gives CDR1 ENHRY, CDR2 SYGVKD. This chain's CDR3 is CAISERTGNYEQYF. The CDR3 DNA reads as TGTGCCATCAGTGAGAGGACAGGCAACTACGAGCAGTACTTC.

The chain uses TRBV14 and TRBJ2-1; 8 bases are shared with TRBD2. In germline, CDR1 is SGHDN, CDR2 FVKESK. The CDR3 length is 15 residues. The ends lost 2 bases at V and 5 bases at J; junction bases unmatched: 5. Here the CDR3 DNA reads TGTGCCAGCAGCCAACTAGCGGGCCGCCACAATGAGCAGTTCTTC. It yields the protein CASSQLAGRHNEQFF.